The text below deals with one TCR beta chain. Losses at the gene ends were 5 bases for V and 7 bases for J; bases not matched to a gene: 16. The germline CDR1 and CDR2 sequences are SNHLY and FYNNEI. The CDR3 sequence is 17 residues long. How the authors handled the data: Amplification of reference gene primers was used by the study to estimate nucleated cell counts. Only in-frame clones appear in the TCRdb table, and some are missing; sequencing was by immunoSEQ multiplex PCR. V, J and clone size derive from that table, while D and trimming were established from the DNA sequence. Of some 180,000 clones listed, 80% are singletons. This sample was taken from a study of blood T cell repertoires in COVID-19. Study background: Sources were T cells, B-cell-depleted T cells, or PBMCs; the material itself was cDNA or gDNA.

The TCR comes from a man aged 55 to 69 with acute or convalescent COVID-19. The rearrangement links TRBV2 to TRBJ2-2; 7 bases fit TRBD1. Material for sequencing was peripheral blood. For the CDR3, the DNA is TGTGCCAGCAGTAAAACAGGGGTCCGGAGTACCCTCGGGGAGCTGTTTTTT. Translation: CASSKTGVRSTLGELFF.